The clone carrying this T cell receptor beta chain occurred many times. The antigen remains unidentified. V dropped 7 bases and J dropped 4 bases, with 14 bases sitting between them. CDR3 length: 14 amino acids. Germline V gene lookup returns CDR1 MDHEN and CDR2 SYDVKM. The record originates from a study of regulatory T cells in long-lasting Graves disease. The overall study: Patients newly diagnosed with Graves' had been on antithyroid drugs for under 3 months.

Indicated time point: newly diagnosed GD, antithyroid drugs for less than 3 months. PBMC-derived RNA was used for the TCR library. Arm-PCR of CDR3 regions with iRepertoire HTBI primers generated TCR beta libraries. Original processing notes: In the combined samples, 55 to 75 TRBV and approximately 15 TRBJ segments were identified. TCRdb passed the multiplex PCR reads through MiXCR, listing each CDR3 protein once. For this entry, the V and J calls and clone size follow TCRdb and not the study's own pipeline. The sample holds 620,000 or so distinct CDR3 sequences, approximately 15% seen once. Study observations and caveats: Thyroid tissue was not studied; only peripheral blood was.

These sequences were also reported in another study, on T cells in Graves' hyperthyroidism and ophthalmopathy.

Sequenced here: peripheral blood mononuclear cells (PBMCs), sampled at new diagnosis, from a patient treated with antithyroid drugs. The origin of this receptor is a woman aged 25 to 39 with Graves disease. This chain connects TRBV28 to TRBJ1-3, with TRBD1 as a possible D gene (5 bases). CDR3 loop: CASIPRAMGNTIYF. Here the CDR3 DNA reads TGTGCCAGCATTCCCAGGGCGATGGGAAACACCATATATTTT.